One sample yielded the 32 T cell receptor beta chains listed below, sequenced in a study of a mutant IDH1 vaccine in newly diagnosed glioma. No antigens are known for them. Data came from immunoSEQ multiplex PCR; TCRdb stores just in-frame clones and leaves some out. The sample contains about 68,000 clones, approximately 84% of which appear only once. As for time point: week 35, safety follow-up. Vaccine doses each comprised 300 ug of mutant IDH1 20-mer peptide, with topical imiquimod. Material: PBMCs, obtained from a glioma patient whose treatment included an IDH1 peptide vaccine. These receptors originate from a young man with glioma.

This clone was observed a single time. J is TRBJ1-2 and V is TRBV28, with 7 bases lining up with TRBD1. CDR1 and CDR2 from the germline V gene are MDHEN and SYDVKM. The junction had 8 bases not matched to a gene; V was cut back by 6 bases and J by 4 bases. The CDR3 contains 14 residues. Here the CDR3 DNA reads TGTGCCAGCAGCCAGGGGGACAGTGGCTATGGCTACACCTTC. Translation: CASSQGDSGYGYTF.

This clone was recorded once. The V call is TRBV18, the J call TRBJ1-1, with a tentative D call TRBD1 (5 bases). The CDR3 covers 14 residues. V was cut by 3 bases and J by 5 bases, with 13 bases left in between. Germline V gene lookup returns CDR1 KGHSH and CDR2 LQKENI. DNA of the CDR3: TGTGCCAGCTCACCTCTAAGGGGAGGGACTGAAGCTTTCTTT. Translating gives CASSPLRGGTEAFF.

This chain uses TRBV2 with TRBJ2-7; a weak D match, TRBD1 (6 bases). In germline, CDR1 is SNHLY, CDR2 FYNNEI. The CDR3 sequence is 14 residues long. V was trimmed by 11 bases and J by 0 bases, leaving 17 bases between them. The CDR3 sequence is CAGQNPFRSYEQYF. Here the CDR3 DNA reads TGTGCCGGACAGAATCCGTTCCGCTCCTACGAGCAGTACTTC. The full variable domain, in which reference TRBV2 and TRBJ2-7 provide the parts outside the CDR3, is EPEVTQTPSHQVTQMGQEVILRCVPISNHLYFYWYRQILGQKVEFLVSFYNNEISEKSEIFDDQFSVERPDGSNFTLKIRSTKLEDSAMYFCAGQNPFRSYEQYFGPGTRLTVT.

The chain couples TRBV5-4 to TRBJ1-2; D uncertain. The germline V and J ends were trimmed by 5 bases and 4 bases, with 12 bases remaining between them. The CDR3 spans 13 residues. Germline CDR1 and CDR2: SGHNT and YYREEE (reference sequence). CDR3 in DNA: TGTGCCAGCAGTGGTGGAAGTGGCTATGGCTACACCTTC. Protein product: CASSGGSGYGYTF.

This clone was detected once. This rearrangement joins TRBV19 to TRBJ2-7; possibly TRBD2 for D (5 bases). CDR1 is LNHDA, CDR2 SQIVND, per germline (reference sequence). This CDR3 has 14 amino acids. Deletions cut 7 bases from V and 3 bases from J, with 16 bases between. CDR3 nucleotide sequence: TGTGCCAGTAAGGCTTCGACGGGGAGCTACGAGCAGTACTTC. Translated: CASKASTGSYEQYF.

The chain has TRBV6-4 and TRBJ2-1; 11 bases are shared with TRBD2. CDR1 and CDR2 (germline): MRHNA, SNTAGT. J was trimmed by 6 bases and V by 0 bases; bases with no gene match: 1. The CDR3 spans 15 residues. CDR3 nucleotides: TGTGCCAGCAGTGACTCTAGCGGGGGGGCCAATGAGCAGTTCTTC. Protein product: CASSDSSGGANEQFF.

The V and J genes are TRBV28 and TRBJ2-7; 7 bases map to TRBD1. The germline V gene has CDR1 MDHEN and CDR2 SYDVKM. The CDR3 is made up of 13 amino acids. The trim removed 3 bases at V and 6 bases at J, leaving 5 bases unmatched. The CDR3 sequence: CASSFHRGAEQYF. For the CDR3, the DNA is TGTGCCAGCAGTTTTCACAGGGGCGCCGAGCAGTACTTC.

The chain combines TRBV19 with TRBJ1-1, with 7 bases lining up with TRBD1. Losses at the gene ends were 4 bases for V and 1 base for J; bases not matched to a gene: 0. Germline V gene sequence: CDR1 LNHDA, CDR2 SQIVND (reference sequence). The CDR3 loop spans 13 amino acids. DNA for the CDR3: TGTGCCAGTAGTACAGGGGGGAACACTGAAGCTTTCTTT. It translates to CASSTGGNTEAFF.

The J gene is TRBJ1-5, the V gene TRBV2; 9 positions agree with TRBD1. CDR1 is SNHLY, CDR2 FYNNEI, per germline. This CDR3 is built from 13 residues. Unmatched junction bases numbered 5, after V lost 7 bases and J lost 7 bases. CDR3 protein: CASTDRGGQPQHF. The CDR3 bases are TGTGCCAGCACGGACAGGGGAGGCCAGCCCCAGCATTTT. The whole variable domain, remainder taken from reference TRBV2 and TRBJ1-5, is EPEVTQTPSHQVTQMGQEVILRCVPISNHLYFYWYRQILGQKVEFLVSFYNNEISEKSEIFDDQFSVERPDGSNFTLKIRSTKLEDSAMYFCASTDRGGQPQHFGDGTRLSIL.

The chain carries TRBV4-2 and TRBJ1-1; D gene ambiguous. Germline V gives CDR1 LGHNA, CDR2 YNFKEQ. This CDR3 is 16 amino acids long. The V end was cut by 1 base, the J end by 6 bases, with 18 bases between. CDR3 protein: CASSQVSIDQDAEAFF. Here the CDR3 DNA reads TGTGCCAGCAGCCAAGTCAGTATAGACCAAGACGCTGAAGCTTTCTTT.

As DNA, the CDR3 is TGCGCCAGCAGCTTCCAACAGGGGGCGGGCACTGAAGCTTTCTTT. This gives the protein CASSFQQGAGTEAFF. The rearrangement uses TRBV5-1 and TRBJ1-1, with 9 bases matching TRBD1. Trimming at V came to 2 bases and at J to 4 bases, leaving 6 bases not matched to a gene. Germline V gene data show CDR1 as SGHRS and CDR2 as YFSETQ. The CDR3 totals 15 residues.

Concerning this clone: This sample also contains other DNA sequences that code for the same CDR3. This chain links TRBV28 with TRBJ1-5; possibly TRBD1 for D (6 bases). Germline CDR1 reads MDHEN; CDR2 reads SYDVKM. This CDR3 is built from 15 residues. Trimming pared 2 bases from V and 4 bases from J, leaving 12 bases between. CDR3 residues: CASSLIQGANQPQHF. The CDR3 DNA follows: TGTGCCAGCAGTTTAATACAGGGCGCTAATCAGCCCCAGCATTTT.

The chain carries TRBV19 and TRBJ1-5; D not resolved. CDR1 is LNHDA and CDR2 is SQIVND in the germline V gene (reference sequence). The CDR3 is 15 amino acids. Trimming removed 3 bases at V and 2 bases at J, with 11 bases between. CDR3 sequence: CASSMDGLGNQPQHF. DNA for the CDR3: TGTGCCAGTAGTATGGACGGCCTAGGCAATCAGCCCCAGCATTTT.

V gene TRBV2 combines with J gene TRBJ1-2; D is undetermined. V gave up 7 bases and J gave up 0 bases, with 12 bases separating them. The germline CDR1 and CDR2 sequences are SNHLY and FYNNEI. The CDR3 length is 14 residues. CDR3 nucleotide sequence: TGTGCCAGCAACGCTCGGGAACCTAACTATGGCTACACCTTC. Amino acids: CASNAREPNYGYTF.

The chain uses TRBV4-2 and TRBJ1-1; D might be TRBD1 (5 bases). The ends were cut back, 4 bases at V and 0 bases at J, with 9 bases in the middle. CDR1 and CDR2 from the germline V gene are LGHNA and YNFKEQ. The CDR3 is made up of 14 amino acids. CDR3 nucleotides: TGTGCCAGCAGCCCCGGACACCTGAACACTGAAGCTTTCTTT. It is translated as CASSPGHLNTEAFF.

The chain recombines TRBV28 with TRBJ2-7; D might be TRBD1 (6 bases). CDR1 is MDHEN and CDR2 is SYDVKM in the germline V gene. CDR3 length: 15 residues. Trimming stripped 3 bases from V and 6 bases from J, with 18 bases between. The CDR3 loop is CASSLTGTLYREQYF. The CDR3, as DNA: TGTGCCAGCAGTTTGACAGGTACCCTGTATCGCGAGCAGTACTTC.

This chain links TRBV9 with TRBJ2-7; possibly TRBD1 or TRBD2 for D (6 bases each). Germline V lookup: CDR1 SGDLS, CDR2 YYNGEE. The CDR3 is made up of 15 amino acids. Deletions cut 0 bases from V and 5 bases from J, with 15 bases between. The CDR3 loop is CASSVGGAPSHEQYF. The CDR3, as DNA: TGTGCCAGCAGCGTAGGGGGGGCCCCAAGTCACGAGCAGTACTTC. Looking up the rest from reference TRBV9 and TRBJ2-7 gives the full variable domain: DSGVTQTPKHLITATGQRVTLRCSPRSGDLSVYWYQQSLDQGLQFLIQYYNGEERAKGNILERFSAQQFPDLHSELNLSSLELGDSALYFCASSVGGAPSHEQYFGPGTRLTVT.

This clone was seen a single time. The V and J genes are TRBV19 and TRBJ2-6; 7 bases line up with TRBD1. Germline CDR1 is LNHDA and CDR2 is SQIVND (reference sequence). The CDR3 is 17 residues long. Unmatched junction bases numbered 9, after V lost 7 bases and J lost 0 bases. This CDR3 reads CASTPWTGFSGANVLTF. In nucleotides, the CDR3 is TGTGCCAGTACCCCCTGGACAGGATTCTCTGGGGCCAACGTCCTGACTTTC. Based on the CDR3 plus reference TRBV19 and TRBJ2-6, the full variable domain is DGGITQSPKYLFRKEGQNVTLSCEQNLNHDAMYWYRQDPGQGLRLIYYSQIVNDFQKGDIAEGYSVSREKKESFPLTVTSAQKNPTAFYLCASTPWTGFSGANVLTFGAGSRLTVL.

CDR3 protein: CASSETGDTGELFF. In DNA, the CDR3 is TGTGCCAGCAGTGAGACAGGAGACACCGGGGAGCTGTTTTTT. V gene TRBV6-1 combines with J gene TRBJ2-2; D might be TRBD1 (6 bases). The germline V and J ends were trimmed by 3 bases and 3 bases, with 8 bases remaining between them. The germline V gene has CDR1 MNHNS and CDR2 SASEGT. This CDR3 region has 14 residues.

The rearrangement uses TRBV12-5 and TRBJ1-2; D gene ambiguous. CDR3 length: 12 amino acids. Germline V gives CDR1 LGHNT, CDR2 FRNRAP. Trimming removed 3 bases from V and 8 bases from J, with 10 bases in between. The CDR3 loop is CASGFNMEGYTF. In nucleotides, the CDR3 is TGTGCTAGTGGTTTCAACATGGAAGGCTACACCTTC. Full variable domain (rest looked up from reference TRBV12-5 and TRBJ1-2): DARVTQTPRHKVTEMGQEVTMRCQPILGHNTVFWYRQTMMQGLELLAYFRNRAPLDDSGMPKDRFSAEMPDATLATLKIQPSEPRDSAVYFCASGFNMEGYTFGSGTRLTVV.

The chain's CDR3 is CASSYSGGSQPQHF. CDR3 nucleotides: TGTGCCAGCAGTTACTCTGGGGGTAGTCAGCCCCAGCATTTT. This chain links TRBV6-6 with TRBJ1-5, with D maybe TRBD1 (5 bases). V lost 0 bases and J lost 6, with 9 bases in between. Germline-derived CDR1 and CDR2 are MNHNY and SVGAGI (reference sequence). This CDR3 region has 14 residues.

The gene calls are TRBV15 and TRBJ1-2, with no clear D. Germline CDR1 LNHNV, CDR2 YYDKDF (reference sequence). This CDR3 has 14 amino acids. V lost 5 bases, J lost 4 bases, and 14 bases lay in between. The CDR3 reads CATSPARSPYGYTF. DNA for the CDR3: TGTGCCACCAGCCCCGCTAGAAGCCCCTATGGCTACACCTTC.

V is TRBV7-2 and J is TRBJ2-7, with TRBD2 matching 7 bases. The J segment lost 3 bases and the V segment lost 4 bases, leaving 12 bases of the junction unmatched. The CDR3 extends over 16 amino acids. Germline values: CDR1 SGHTA, CDR2 FQGNSA. Here the CDR3 reads CASSSPQAGLSYEQYF. The CDR3 bases are TGTGCCAGCAGCTCACCGCAAGCGGGGTTGAGCTACGAGCAGTACTTC.

The chain is built from TRBV7-8 and TRBJ1-3; no reliable D call. Germline V CDR1 and CDR2: SGHVS, FQNEAQ. This CDR3 comprises 16 residues. V was trimmed by 1 base and J by 0 bases, leaving 10 bases between them. The CDR3 nucleotides are TGTGCCAGCAGCTTAGAAGGGTTGGGCTCTGGAAACACCATATATTTT. The encoded protein is CASSLEGLGSGNTIYF.

The chain links TRBV19 to TRBJ2-1, with D possibly matching TRBD1 (6 bases). V was pared by 5 bases and J by 5 bases, with 19 bases between. The CDR3 consists of 16 residues. The germline V gene encodes CDR1 LNHDA and CDR2 SQIVND (reference sequence). The CDR3 DNA reads as TGTGCCAGTAGTCCACTTGAGGGGGTCATGAACAATGAGCAGTTCTTC. Translating it yields CASSPLEGVMNNEQFF.

This chain joins TRBV6-6 and TRBJ2-5; D is undetermined. V lost 8 bases and J lost 5, with 12 bases in between. CDR1 and CDR2 (germline): MNHNY, SVGAGI (reference sequence). This CDR3 has 12 residues. For the CDR3, the DNA is TGTGCCAGCGGCCTCCGCTCGGAGACCCAGTACTTC. Protein: CASGLRSETQYF.

The gene calls are TRBV18 and TRBJ1-1, with D hard to call. CDR1 and CDR2 from the germline V gene are KGHSH and LQKENI. The CDR3 is 15 residues long. The V and J ends lost 2 bases and 1 base respectively, with 11 bases between them. CDR3 nucleotides: TGTGCCAGCTCACCAAGGACTCAGTCGAACACTGAAGCTTTCTTT. This gives the protein CASSPRTQSNTEAFF.

This clone was observed a handful of times. The gene calls are TRBV4-1 and TRBJ1-2; D uncertain. The CDR3 is 14 residues long. The germline gives CDR1 MGHRA, CDR2 YSYEKL. Trimming shortened V by 0 bases and J by 3 bases, and 8 bases separated the two germline ends. The CDR3 reads CASSQEHSYYGYTF. The CDR3 DNA is TGCGCCAGCAGCCAAGAACATTCTTACTATGGCTACACCTTC.

This clone was seen only once. The J gene is TRBJ2-7, the V gene TRBV28; 8 bases are shared with TRBD2. The CDR3 has 13 amino acids. V lost 2 bases to trimming and J lost 7 bases; unmatched junction nucleotides: 4. Germline V gene data show CDR1 as MDHEN and CDR2 as SYDVKM. The CDR3 loop is CASSLMSGREQYF. CDR3 bases: TGTGCCAGCAGTTTAATGAGCGGGAGAGAGCAGTACTTC.

The J gene is TRBJ2-5, the V gene TRBV11-2, with D perhaps TRBD2 (6 bases). V was shortened by 5 bases and J by 5 bases, with 15 bases between the two germline ends. This CDR3 region has 14 residues. CDR1 and CDR2 (germline): SGHAT, FQNNGV. This chain's CDR3 is CASSVRLVGETQYF. The CDR3, as DNA: TGTGCCAGCAGCGTCAGACTAGTCGGGGAGACCCAGTACTTC.

The chain has TRBV29-1 and TRBJ2-3; 7 nucleotides align to TRBD1. This CDR3 comprises 14 residues. The J segment lost 3 bases and the V segment lost 3 bases, leaving 6 bases of the junction unmatched. The germline CDR1 and CDR2 sequences are SQVTM and ANQGSEA. This chain's CDR3 is CSVDRPQGTDTQYF. The CDR3, as DNA: TGCAGCGTTGACCGGCCACAGGGGACAGATACGCAGTATTTT.

The chain has TRBV7-8 and TRBJ1-2; D is perhaps TRBD1 (5 bases). Trimming left V 4 bases short and J 5 bases short, with 11 bases between. This CDR3 is 13 amino acids long. From germline, CDR1 is SGHVS and CDR2 FQNEAQ. Here the CDR3 DNA reads TGTGCCAGCAGCTCGACAGACCTTTATGGCTACACCTTC. Amino acids: CASSSTDLYGYTF. Complete variable domain (other parts from reference TRBV7-8 and TRBJ1-2): GAGVSQSPRYKVAKRGQDVALRCDPISGHVSLFWYQQALGQGPEFLTYFQNEAQLDKSGLPSDRFFAERPEGSVSTLKIQRTQQEDSAVYLCASSSTDLYGYTFGSGTRLTVV.